The source of this TCR beta chain is a study of tumor and adjacent non-tumor tissue in lung cancer. Study-level background: Patients were aged roughly 30 to 76, approximately ten men and about five women, stage I to III.

The library came from three nested PCR rounds adapted from ARM-PCR protocols. A single record per CDR3 protein comes from TCRdb applying MiXCR to the multiplex PCR reads. In the table there are approximately 86,000 distinct CDR3 sequences, 72% of which are singletons. Trimming cost V 6 bases and J 7 bases; bases outside gene matches: 11. Germline lookup yields CDR1 DFQATT and CDR2 SNEGSKA (reference sequence). This CDR3 has 14 residues. No cell sorting was done before RNA was extracted from the tissue. Chemotherapy-naive patients with new lung cancer underwent thoracic surgery in China, August–late 2014.

The clonotype was recovered from a woman in her 40s with non-small cell lung cancer. Sequenced material: lung tumor tissue. This chain joins TRBV20-1 and TRBJ2-1; 8 nucleotides agree with TRBD2. CDR3 nucleotide sequence: TGCAGTGCGGGGGGGGAAGCGGGAGCGAATGAGCAGTTCTTC. Translating gives CSAGGEAGANEQFF.